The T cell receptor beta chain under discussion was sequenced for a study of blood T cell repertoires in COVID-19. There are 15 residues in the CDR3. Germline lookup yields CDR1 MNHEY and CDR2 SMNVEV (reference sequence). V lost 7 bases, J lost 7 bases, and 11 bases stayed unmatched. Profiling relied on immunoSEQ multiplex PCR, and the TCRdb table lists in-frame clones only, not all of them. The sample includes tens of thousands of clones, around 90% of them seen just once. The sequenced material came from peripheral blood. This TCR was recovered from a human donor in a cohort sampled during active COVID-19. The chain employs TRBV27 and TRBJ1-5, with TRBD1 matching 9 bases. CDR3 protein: CASTSGTGLGQPQHF. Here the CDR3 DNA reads TGTGCCAGCACTTCCGGGACAGGGCTGGGCCAGCCCCAGCATTTT.